A single sample is the source of the 16 T cell receptor beta chains below, sequenced in a study of beta chain features in type 1 diabetes (dated by TCRdb to 2017 to 2018). The library came from the immunoSEQ multiplex PCR assay. The entire amount of isolated RNA was reverse transcribed using the High Capacity cDNA Reverse Transcription Kit, so the sequenced TCRB transcripts were expressed ones. The source is immuneACCESS, and TCRdb retained only in-frame sequences with V and J called. Part of the clones is not carried over; for the studies checked, unresolved V genes explain less than half of this, and the remainder is unexplained. The sample table contains under 45,000 clones; only one count was recorded for around 50% of them. Clones ranked in the top ten supply 0.25% of the sample. Sequencing input: stem cell memory CD4+ T cells from blood. Per the publication, the cell subset or site label means: stem cell-like memory CD4+ T cells. The receptors shown here come from a woman in her twenties or thirties in good health.

The gene calls are TRBV7-8 and TRBJ2-7; 8 bases fit TRBD1. The CDR3 totals 14 residues. Germline lookup yields CDR1 SGHVS and CDR2 FQNEAQ. J lost 5 bases, V lost 6 bases, and 9 bases had no gene match. The CDR3 region has the DNA TGTGCCAGCAGTCCGTTTGGACAGGGCCACGAGCAGTACTTC. This translates into CASSPFGQGHEQYF.

The genes are TRBV19 and TRBJ2-7; 15 nucleotides agree with TRBD2. The germline V gene encodes CDR1 LNHDA and CDR2 SQIVND (reference sequence). The ends lost 3 bases at V and 6 bases at J; junction bases unmatched: 0. The CDR3 loop spans 14 amino acids. CDR3 bases: TGTGCCAGTAGTATGGGACTAGCGGGAGGCGAGCAGTACTTC. It translates to CASSMGLAGGEQYF.

Only a few counts were recorded for this clone. The chain recombines TRBV5-1 with TRBJ2-7; 9 nucleotides match TRBD1. The CDR3 runs to 17 residues. Germline-derived CDR1 and CDR2 are SGHRS and YFSETQ. V shed 0 bases, J shed 2 bases, and the junction held 9 bases outside the gene matches. The chain's CDR3 is CASSLGGGTGIPYEQYF. CDR3 DNA sequence: TGCGCCAGCAGCTTGGGAGGCGGGACAGGGATACCCTACGAGCAGTACTTC.

This clone was found a few times. As DNA, the CDR3 is TGTGCCAGCAGTTCCTCCGGGACAGGGGGAGATCAGCCCCAGCATTTT. Amino acids: CASSSSGTGGDQPQHF. The gene calls are TRBV6-6 and TRBJ1-5, with 11 bases matching TRBD1. In germline, CDR1 is MNHNY, CDR2 SVGAGI (reference sequence). The trim removed 4 bases at V and 5 bases at J, leaving 7 bases unmatched. The CDR3 runs to 16 residues.

The chain couples TRBV7-8 to TRBJ1-5; 9 nucleotides align to TRBD1. Germline lookup yields CDR1 SGHVS and CDR2 FQNEAQ. V lost 2 bases and J lost 7; bases outside the gene matches: 3. The length of the CDR3 is 14 residues. CDR3 region: CASSLTGGGQPQHF. Written as DNA, the CDR3 is TGTGCCAGCAGCTTAACAGGGGGCGGACAGCCCCAGCATTTT. Combining the CDR3 with reference TRBV7-8 and TRBJ1-5 gives the whole variable domain GAGVSQSPRYKVAKRGQDVALRCDPISGHVSLFWYQQALGQGPEFLTYFQNEAQLDKSGLPSDRFFAERPEGSVSTLKIQRTQQEDSAVYLCASSLTGGGQPQHFGDGTRLSIL.

The chain joins TRBV28 to TRBJ2-2; tentative D call: TRBD1 (5 bases). V dropped 1 base and J dropped 4 bases, with 10 bases sitting between them. From germline, CDR1 is MDHEN and CDR2 SYDVKM. The CDR3 length is 15 residues. CDR3 DNA sequence: TGTGCCAGCAGTTTATTCTTCCAGGGCACCGGGGAGCTGTTTTTT. The encoded protein is CASSLFFQGTGELFF.

This clone was observed a handful of times. The V and J genes are TRBV5-8 and TRBJ2-5; 8 nucleotides agree with TRBD2. V dropped 0 bases and J dropped 5; count of bases not matched to a gene: 6. The CDR3 is 15 residues long. CDR1 and CDR2 (germline): SGHTS, YDEGEE. CDR3 in amino acids: CASSLVGRAAETQYF. Written as DNA, the CDR3 is TGTGCCAGCAGCTTGGTCGGGAGGGCCGCCGAGACCCAGTACTTC.

The gene calls are TRBV7-9 and TRBJ1-4, with D possibly matching TRBD1 (5 bases). The V gene lost 10 bases and the J gene lost 1 base, with 10 bases spanning the gap. The CDR3 sequence is 13 residues long. The germline V gene encodes CDR1 SEHNR and CDR2 FQNEAQ (reference sequence). CDR3 sequence (DNA): TGTGCCATCGTCCAGGGAACTAATGAAAAACTGTTTTTT. Encoded protein: CAIVQGTNEKLFF.

V gene TRBV11-3 combines with J gene TRBJ1-1; D gene unclear. Per the germline V gene, CDR1 is SGHNT and CDR2 is YENEEA. The CDR3 spans 12 residues. Trimming removed 4 bases from V and 7 bases from J, with 10 bases in between. The CDR3 DNA follows: TGTGCCAGCAGCTGGACCGAGGGTGAAGCTTTCTTT. Translated: CASSWTEGEAFF.

This clone showed up just a few times. The rearrangement uses TRBV19 and TRBJ2-5; the match to TRBD1 covers 7 bases. Unmatched junction bases numbered 12, after V lost 6 bases and J lost 2 bases. Germline lookup yields CDR1 LNHDA and CDR2 SQIVND (reference sequence). The CDR3 is 16 amino acids. CDR3 loop: CASSRQGVWGQETQYF. The CDR3 DNA reads as TGTGCCAGTAGCCGACAGGGTGTCTGGGGACAAGAGACCCAGTACTTC.

This clone is a singleton in its sample. The rearrangement joins TRBV18 to TRBJ2-1, with a possible D match to TRBD2 (5 bases). V shed 2 bases and J shed 5 bases, with 16 bases lying between them. Germline CDR1 and CDR2: KGHSH and LQKENI. The CDR3 runs 16 residues. Here the CDR3 reads CASSPNWSGSNNEQFF. CDR3 sequence (DNA): TGTGCCAGCTCACCAAATTGGTCGGGGAGTAACAATGAGCAGTTCTTC.

J is TRBJ2-5 and V is TRBV5-1, with D perhaps matching TRBD2 (6 bases). Trimming shortened V by 4 bases and J by 1 base, and 8 bases separated the two germline ends. Germline-derived CDR1 and CDR2 are SGHRS and YFSETQ. This CDR3 has 13 amino acids. The CDR3: CASSPGGQETQYF. For the CDR3, the DNA is TGCGCCAGCAGCCCCGGGGGCCAAGAGACCCAGTACTTC.

This clone has just a few counts. This chain uses TRBV11-2 with TRBJ1-1; a possible D gene is TRBD1 (6 bases). The CDR3 sequence is 16 residues long. Looked up from germline, CDR1 is SGHAT and CDR2 is FQNNGV. The V end was cut by 1 base, the J end by 1 base, with 13 bases between. The CDR3 DNA is TGTGCCAGCAGCTTAGGCTACAGGGACGGGAACACTGAAGCTTTCTTT. Its protein product is CASSLGYRDGNTEAFF.

The genes are TRBV7-9 and TRBJ2-1, with TRBD2 identical over 8 bases. Germline CDR1 is SEHNR and CDR2 is FQNEAQ (reference sequence). Unmatched junction bases numbered 7, after V lost 5 bases and J lost 4 bases. The CDR3 totals 15 residues. The CDR3 nucleotides read TGTGCCAGCAGCCGGGAACTAGCGGTGTACAATGAGCAGTTCTTC. It codes for CASSRELAVYNEQFF.

This clone has a handful of counts. This chain connects TRBV7-6 to TRBJ2-1; D might be TRBD2 (5 bases). Per the germline V gene, CDR1 is SGHVS and CDR2 is FNYEAQ. V shed 5 bases and J shed 0 bases, with 11 bases lying between them. The CDR3 runs 15 residues. CDR3 nucleotide sequence: TGTGCCAGCAGCGTGAGGAGGAGCTCCTACAATGAGCAGTTCTTC. It encodes CASSVRRSSYNEQFF.

The chain combines TRBV6-5 with TRBJ2-7; TRBD2 matches at 8 bases. Germline V gives CDR1 MNHEY, CDR2 SVGAGI. V lost 2 bases, J lost 2 bases, and 8 bases stayed unmatched. CDR3 length: 16 amino acids. The CDR3 spells CASSYGSSGATYEQYF. As DNA, the CDR3 is TGTGCCAGCAGTTACGGGAGTAGCGGGGCCACCTACGAGCAGTACTTC.